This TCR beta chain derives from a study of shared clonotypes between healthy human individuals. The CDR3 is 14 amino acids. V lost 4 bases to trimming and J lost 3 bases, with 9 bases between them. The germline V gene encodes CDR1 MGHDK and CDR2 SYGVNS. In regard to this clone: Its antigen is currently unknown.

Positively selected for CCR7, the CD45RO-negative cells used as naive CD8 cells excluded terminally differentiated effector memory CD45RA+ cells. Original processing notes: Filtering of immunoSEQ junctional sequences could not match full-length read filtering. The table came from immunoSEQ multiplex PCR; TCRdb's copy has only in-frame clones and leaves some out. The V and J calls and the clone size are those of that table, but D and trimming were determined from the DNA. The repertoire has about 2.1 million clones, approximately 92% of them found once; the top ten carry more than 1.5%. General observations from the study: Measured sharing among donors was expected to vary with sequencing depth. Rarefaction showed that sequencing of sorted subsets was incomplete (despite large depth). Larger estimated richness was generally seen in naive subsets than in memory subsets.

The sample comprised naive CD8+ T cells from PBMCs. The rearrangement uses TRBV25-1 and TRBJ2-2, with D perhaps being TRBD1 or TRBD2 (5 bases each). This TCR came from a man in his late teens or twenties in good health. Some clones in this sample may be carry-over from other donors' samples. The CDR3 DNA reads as TGTGCCAGCAGTGGGGGACGGTACACCGGGGAGCTGTTTTTT. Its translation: CASSGGRYTGELFF.